These 27 T cell receptor beta chains were all obtained from the same sample, sequenced in a study of glioma-infiltrating T cells after dendritic cell vaccination. Measured with immunoSEQ multiplex PCR; TCRdb has only the in-frame clones, and not every one. The sample holds about 95,000 clones, more than 70% seen once. This material consisted of blood, taken before dendritic cell vaccination. The receptors stem from a human donor with glioblastoma.

This chain uses TRBV6-5 with TRBJ1-5; D is possibly TRBD1 (5 bases). The CDR3 spans 14 residues. V lost 6 bases and J lost 3, with 12 bases in between. Germline CDR1 reads MNHEY; CDR2 reads SVGAGI. CDR3 coding DNA: TGTGCCAGCAGGCCGGAGGGGCCCAATCAGCCCCAGCATTTT. Protein product: CASRPEGPNQPQHF.

This clone was picked up a small number of times. The chain couples TRBV6-6 to TRBJ1-3; D gene uncertain. This CDR3 has 13 residues. The germline CDR1 and CDR2 sequences are MNHNY and SVGAGI (reference sequence). Trimming removed 4 bases from V and 4 bases from J, with 8 bases in between. The CDR3 sequence: CASSFAAGNTIYF. The CDR3 nucleotides read TGTGCCAGCAGTTTTGCAGCGGGAAACACCATATATTTT.

This chain connects TRBV18 to TRBJ2-6, with 8 bases aligning to TRBD2. Germline CDR1 is KGHSH and CDR2 is LQKENI. Losses at the gene ends were 2 bases for V and 3 bases for J; bases not matched to a gene: 6. This CDR3 has 17 amino acids. The CDR3 DNA follows: TGTGCCAGCTCACCAACGGGAGGGCCGGGTGGGGCCAACGTCCTGACTTTC. Translating it yields CASSPTGGPGGANVLTF.

This sequence joins TRBV9 and TRBJ2-2; weak D call: TRBD1 (6 bases). The CDR3 is 15 amino acids. Looked up from germline, CDR1 is SGDLS and CDR2 is YYNGEE. The V end lost 0 bases, the J end lost 6 bases, and 12 bases lay between the germline ends. The CDR3 DNA sequence: TGTGCCAGCAGCGTAGTGGGGCAGGGGTCCGGGGAGCTGTTTTTT. Translated: CASSVVGQGSGELFF.

The gene calls are TRBV25-1 and TRBJ1-2; D is undetermined. Trimming removed 2 bases at V and 3 bases at J, with 4 bases between. The CDR3 has 12 amino acids. Germline V gives CDR1 MGHDK, CDR2 SYGVNS. The CDR3 sequence is CASSEGHYGYTF. The CDR3 region has the DNA TGTGCCAGCAGTGAAGGGCACTATGGCTACACCTTC.

V usage is TRBV2 and J usage is TRBJ2-7; the D is unclear. Trimming left V 3 bases short and J 4 bases short, with 16 bases between. There are 15 residues in the CDR3. The germline gives CDR1 SNHLY, CDR2 FYNNEI. The CDR3 loop reads CASSEPPPPDYEQYF. The DNA for the CDR3 is TGTGCCAGCAGTGAGCCCCCTCCCCCAGATTACGAGCAGTACTTC.

A few counts support this clone. The J gene is TRBJ2-7, the V gene TRBV6-5, with 7 bases lining up with TRBD2. CDR3 length equals 15 residues. Trimming cost V 2 bases and J 4 bases; bases outside gene matches: 8. The germline V gene has CDR1 MNHEY and CDR2 SVGAGI. The CDR3 DNA is TGTGCCAGCAGTTACCTGGCGGCGGGGGTTTACGAGCAGTACTTC. Encoded protein: CASSYLAAGVYEQYF.

The chain carries TRBV6-1 and TRBJ1-5; D uncertain. The CDR3 is made up of 13 amino acids. The germline V gene encodes CDR1 MNHNS and CDR2 SASEGT. Trimming cost V 7 bases and J 1 base, with 8 bases left between them. The CDR3 protein is CASMEASNQPQHF. The CDR3 nucleotides are TGTGCCAGCATGGAGGCAAGCAATCAGCCCCAGCATTTT.

The rearrangement uses TRBV6-5 and TRBJ1-6; no clear D. The CDR3 extends over 15 amino acids. Trimming took 4 bases from V and 0 from J, leaving 7 bases between them. Germline V gives CDR1 MNHEY, CDR2 SVGAGI. The CDR3 loop is CASSLESSYNSPLHF. The CDR3 DNA is TGTGCCAGCAGTTTGGAGAGCTCCTATAATTCACCCCTCCACTTT.

The J gene is TRBJ2-5, the V gene TRBV19; 8 bases are shared with TRBD1. The ends lost 7 bases at V and 5 bases at J; junction bases unmatched: 18. The CDR3 consists of 17 residues. Germline values: CDR1 LNHDA, CDR2 SQIVND (reference sequence). The CDR3 loop is CASTKGRGPAFGETQYF. The CDR3, as DNA: TGTGCCAGTACCAAGGGCAGGGGGCCGGCGTTCGGGGAGACCCAGTACTTC.

This chain uses TRBV5-1 with TRBJ2-7; 10 bases match TRBD1. The V gene's germline CDR1 is SGHRS and CDR2 YFSETQ. The CDR3 length is 16 residues. J was trimmed by 2 bases and V by 0 bases; bases with no gene match: 5. CDR3 bases: TGCGCCAGCAGCTTGGGTGGACAGGGGGGAACCTACGAGCAGTACTTC. It is translated as CASSLGGQGGTYEQYF.

Only one count was recorded for this clone. The chain recombines TRBV2 with TRBJ2-5; 8 bases are shared with TRBD2. The CDR3 totals 14 residues. V lost 2 bases, J lost 4 bases, and 3 bases stayed unmatched. Germline CDR1 is SNHLY and CDR2 is FYNNEI. The CDR3 sequence: CASSEYGGGETQYF. For the CDR3, the DNA is TGTGCCAGCAGTGAATACGGGGGGGGAGAGACCCAGTACTTC.

The V call is TRBV4-3, the J call TRBJ2-5, with a possible D match to TRBD1 (6 bases). Germline loops: CDR1 LGHNA, CDR2 YSLEER. V dropped 2 bases and J dropped 5 bases, with 12 bases sitting between them. This CDR3 spans 14 amino acids. The CDR3 DNA sequence: TGCGCCAGCAGCCAAAATGCAGGGGAGGAGACCCAGTACTTC. Translated, it gives CASSQNAGEETQYF.

The chain is built from TRBV19 and TRBJ2-7, with D tentatively TRBD2 (5 bases). The V end lost 9 bases, the J end lost 6 bases, and 18 bases lay between the germline ends. This CDR3 has 13 residues. Germline assignment: CDR1 LNHDA and CDR2 SQIVND (reference sequence). The CDR3 DNA is TGTGCCAGCAAAATGCTCGGGGTTGGCGAGCAGTACTTC. Translation gives CASKMLGVGEQYF.

This clone showed up just once. V is TRBV4-1 and J is TRBJ2-5, with 10 bases fitting TRBD2. The germline gives CDR1 MGHRA, CDR2 YSYEKL. The CDR3 has 15 residues. The V segment lost 1 base and the J segment 3 bases; nucleotides outside the gene matches: 2. DNA for the CDR3: TGCGCCAGCAGCCAAGCCAGCGGGGGGGAAGAGACCCAGTACTTC. Protein sequence: CASSQASGGEETQYF.

V is TRBV7-6 and J is TRBJ2-1; 7 nucleotides line up with TRBD2. From germline, CDR1 is SGHVS and CDR2 FNYEAQ. This CDR3 comprises 15 residues. J was trimmed by 3 bases and V by 0 bases; bases with no gene match: 2. This CDR3 reads CASSLASGLYNEQFF. In DNA form, the CDR3 reads TGTGCCAGCAGCTTAGCTAGCGGGCTCTACAATGAGCAGTTCTTC.

The genes are TRBV5-1 and TRBJ2-3, with a weak D call TRBD2 (5 bases). Germline-derived CDR1 and CDR2 are SGHRS and YFSETQ. The CDR3 extends over 15 amino acids. V was pared by 3 bases and J by 6 bases, with 17 bases between. The CDR3 coding sequence is TGCGCCAGCAGCTGGGGTGGCGGGCCTGAGGATACGCAGTATTTT. Protein: CASSWGGGPEDTQYF.

This clone was observed a few times. The chain has TRBV19 and TRBJ1-2, with TRBD1 identical over 8 bases. From germline, CDR1 is LNHDA and CDR2 SQIVND (reference sequence). V lost 6 bases and J lost 2; bases outside the gene matches: 14. CDR3 length equals 17 residues. CDR3 DNA sequence: TGTGCCAGTAGCCAGACAGGGGCGACGATTCTAAACTATGGCTACACCTTC. Translating gives CASSQTGATILNYGYTF. The variable domain in full, completed from reference TRBV19 and TRBJ1-2, reads DGGITQSPKYLFRKEGQNVTLSCEQNLNHDAMYWYRQDPGQGLRLIYYSQIVNDFQKGDIAEGYSVSREKKESFPLTVTSAQKNPTAFYLCASSQTGATILNYGYTFGSGTRLTVV.

The V and J genes are TRBV5-1 and TRBJ2-1; 11 nucleotides line up with TRBD2. CDR1 is SGHRS, CDR2 YFSETQ, per germline. V lost 1 base and J lost 8; bases outside the gene matches: 8. The CDR3 sequence is 16 residues long. The CDR3 bases are TGCGCCAGCAGCTTGATGACTAGCGGGGATGGCCATGAGCAGTTCTTC. It encodes CASSLMTSGDGHEQFF.

This chain connects TRBV11-2 to TRBJ2-3, with a possible D match to TRBD2 (6 bases). This CDR3 is built from 15 residues. CDR1 is SGHAT and CDR2 is FQNNGV in the germline V gene. V was trimmed by 6 bases and J by 2 bases, leaving 15 bases between them. CDR3 in DNA: TGTGCCAGCAGTTCCCGACTAGACCTCACAGATACGCAGTATTTT. Its protein product is CASSSRLDLTDTQYF.

This clone was counted a few times. The J gene is TRBJ2-1, the V gene TRBV28, with 13 bases lining up with TRBD2. CDR3 length: 16 residues. Per the germline V gene, CDR1 is MDHEN and CDR2 is SYDVKM. Trimming at V came to 6 bases and at J to 8 bases, leaving 10 bases not matched to a gene. CDR3 region: CASSDAGTSGEDEQFF. The CDR3 nucleotides are TGTGCCAGCAGCGATGCCGGGACTAGCGGGGAGGATGAGCAGTTCTTC.

As DNA, the CDR3 is TGTGCCATCAGTGGTGGACTAGCGGGAGGGAGGGGCGAGCAGTACTTC. This encodes CAISGGLAGGRGEQYF. The chain uses TRBV10-3 and TRBJ2-7, with 15 bases fitting TRBD2. Germline CDR1 ENHRY, CDR2 SYGVKD. The ends lost 4 bases at V and 6 bases at J; junction bases unmatched: 7. The CDR3 length is 16 residues.

J is TRBJ2-3 and V is TRBV5-1, with 13 bases lining up with TRBD2. CDR3 size: 15 residues. V was pared by 3 bases and J by 6 bases, with 4 bases of the junction left unmatched. CDR1 and CDR2 (germline): SGHRS, YFSETQ. The CDR3 reads CASSSGTSGTDTQYF. The DNA for the CDR3 is TGCGCCAGCAGCTCCGGGACTAGCGGGACCGATACGCAGTATTTT.

The rearrangement joins TRBV2 to TRBJ1-5, with no clear D. The CDR3 sequence is 14 residues long. V was cut by 3 bases and J by 5 bases, with 11 bases left in between. In germline, CDR1 is SNHLY, CDR2 FYNNEI. CDR3 region: CASSEGSQYQPQHF. The CDR3 DNA reads TGTGCCAGCAGTGAGGGGAGTCAATATCAGCCCCAGCATTTT.

This chain joins TRBV29-1 and TRBJ2-5; TRBD1 is a possible D gene (6 bases). The CDR3 covers 12 residues. V was trimmed by 4 bases and J by 3 bases, leaving 9 bases between them. Per germline, CDR1 SQVTM and CDR2 ANQGSEA. Here the CDR3 reads CSVGAGEETQYF. Here the CDR3 DNA reads TGCAGCGTTGGGGCAGGGGAAGAGACCCAGTACTTC.

CDR3 sequence reads: CASSLAPILPGQRYTF. In nucleotides, the CDR3 is TGTGCCAGCAGCTTGGCCCCTATTCTTCCGGGACAGCGCTACACCTTC. The rearrangement uses TRBV5-6 and TRBJ1-2; 7 nucleotides match TRBD1. CDR1 and CDR2 (germline): SGHDT, YYEEEE. V lost 0 bases to trimming and J lost 9 bases; unmatched junction nucleotides: 14. The CDR3 is made up of 16 amino acids. The whole variable domain, remainder taken from reference TRBV5-6 and TRBJ1-2, is DAGVTQSPTHLIKTRGQQVTLRCSPKSGHDTVSWYQQALGQGPQFIFQYYEEEERQRGNFPDRFSGHQFPNYSSELNVNALLLGDSALYLCASSLAPILPGQRYTFGSGTRLTVV.

V gene TRBV2 combines with J gene TRBJ1-1; 7 bases fit TRBD1. Germline-derived CDR1 and CDR2 are SNHLY and FYNNEI. Trimming removed 7 bases from V and 5 bases from J; junction bases left unmatched: 7. The CDR3 contains 13 residues. The chain's CDR3 is CASTQGVMTEAFF. The CDR3 nucleotides read TGTGCCAGCACCCAGGGGGTGATGACTGAAGCTTTCTTT.